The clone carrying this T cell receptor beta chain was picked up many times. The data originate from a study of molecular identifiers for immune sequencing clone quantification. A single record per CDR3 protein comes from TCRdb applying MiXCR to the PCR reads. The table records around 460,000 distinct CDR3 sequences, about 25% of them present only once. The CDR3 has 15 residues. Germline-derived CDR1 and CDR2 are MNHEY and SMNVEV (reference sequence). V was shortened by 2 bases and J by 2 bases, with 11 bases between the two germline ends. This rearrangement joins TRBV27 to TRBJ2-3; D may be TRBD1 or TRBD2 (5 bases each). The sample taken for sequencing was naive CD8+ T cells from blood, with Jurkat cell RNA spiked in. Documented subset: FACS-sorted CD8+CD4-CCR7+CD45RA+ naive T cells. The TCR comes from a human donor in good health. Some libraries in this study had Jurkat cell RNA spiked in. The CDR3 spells CASSLGASNTDTQYF. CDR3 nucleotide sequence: TGTGCCAGCAGTTTAGGGGCTAGCAACACAGATACGCAGTATTTT.